Described below is a single TCR beta chain sequence and its context. What it binds is not known. CDR3 size: 16 residues. Germline lookup yields CDR1 SGHRS and CDR2 YFSETQ. V lost 2 bases, J lost 9 bases, and 10 bases stayed unmatched. The protocol was immunoSEQ multiplex PCR, while the TCRdb copy is restricted to in-frame clones and leaves out a portion. The sample has around 450,000 clones, approximately 92% seen once; the top ten hold 12%. This entry is derived from a study of Ad26.COV2.S vaccination and SARS-CoV-2 variants. Background on the study: Donor was in the COV1001 Ad26.COV2.S trial arm. Donor got 5x10^10 or 1x10^11 viral particles of Ad26.COV2.S. General study points: Non-spike TCR breadth was similar in vaccine and placebo recipients.

The treatment here: approximately 18 received Ad26.COV2.S at low or high dose, single or two shots; roughly five received placebo; per-sample allocation not given. Day 63 following the first vaccine or placebo injection was when the samples were taken. Built on an Ad26 vector, the vaccine expressed Wuhan-strain SARS-CoV-2 spike. Sample: peripheral blood, taken in a trial of Ad26.COV2.S vaccine versus placebo. The sequence was obtained from a person between 18 and 65 years old who received the Ad26.COV2.S COVID-19 vaccine or a placebo. This chain joins TRBV5-1 and TRBJ2-1; TRBD2 agrees at 11 bases. This CDR3 reads CASSLASGRSVAEQFF. CDR3 nucleotides: TGCGCCAGCAGCTTAGCTAGCGGGAGGTCCGTTGCTGAGCAGTTCTTC. Full variable domain (missing parts from reference TRBV5-1 and TRBJ2-1): KAGVTQTPRYLIKTRGQQVTLSCSPISGHRSVSWYQQTPGQGLQFLFEYFSETQRNKGNFPGRFSGRQFSNSRSEMNVSTLELGDSALYLCASSLASGRSVAEQFFGPGTRLTVL.